The clone carrying this TCR beta chain was seen a few times. The antigen remains unidentified. The use of a sample-barcoded 5' primer and a J-beta primer mix characterized a second PCR of roughly 7 to 11 cycles. Every cDNA molecule carried a tag from a template-switch adaptor bearing 12 random nucleotides. TCRdb re-called the 5' RACE reads through MiXCR, storing one row per CDR3 protein. The data show about 640,000 distinct CDR3 sequences, approximately 59% seen once. The CDR3 runs to 16 residues. Per germline, CDR1 SGHAT and CDR2 FQNNGV. Between the trimmed V and J ends, which lost 1 base and 3 bases, there was a span of 16 bases. The sample belongs to a study of blood T cells in healthy people across ages. Study conclusions and caveats: Naive T cell percentage showed a strong correlation with the diversity of TCR beta. A roughly linear age-dependent decrease characterized TCR beta diversity per million T cells. Any conclusive comparison of naive versus antigen-experienced cells was prevented by using unsorted PBMCs.

The J gene is TRBJ2-7, the V gene TRBV11-2; D perhaps matches TRBD1 (5 bases). The specimen was blood. The receptor's source is a man aged 60-69 years in good health. The CDR3 bases are TGTGCCAGCAGCTTAGTGGGGCAGCTAGTTATCTACGAGCAGTACTTC. Protein sequence: CASSLVGQLVIYEQYF.